The 6 T cell receptor beta chains presented below share a single source sample, sequenced in a study of blood T cell repertoires in COVID-19. Method: immunoSEQ multiplex PCR; TCRdb's copy keeps in-frame clones and lacks some. The table has approximately 140,000 clones, almost 85% seen once. Sequencing was done on a sample of PBMCs or T cells enriched from blood (not recorded which). The receptors derive from a man in his forties with acute COVID-19.

The chain combines TRBV19 with TRBJ2-1, with 10 bases that match TRBD2. Trimming at V came to 5 bases and at J to 8 bases, leaving 9 bases not matched to a gene. This CDR3 contains 15 residues. Germline V lookup: CDR1 LNHDA, CDR2 SQIVND (reference sequence). The CDR3 sequence: CASSVSGGATHEQFF. The CDR3 region has the DNA TGTGCCAGTAGTGTGAGCGGGGGGGCCACGCATGAGCAGTTCTTC.

This clone was seen a handful of times. DNA for the CDR3: TGTGCCAGCAGCTTAGGGGGACTCAGCACAGATACGCAGTATTTT. Translating gives CASSLGGLSTDTQYF. The chain employs TRBV7-2 and TRBJ2-3, with a possible D match to TRBD2 (6 bases). The germline V gene has CDR1 SGHTA and CDR2 FQGNSA. This CDR3 region has 15 residues. The V end lost 1 base, the J end lost 0 bases, and 8 bases lay between the germline ends.

The chain links TRBV7-8 to TRBJ1-2; D remains unclear. V was cut by 1 base and J by 6 bases, with 15 bases left in between. Looked up from germline, CDR1 is SGHVS and CDR2 is FQNEAQ. The CDR3 contains 15 residues. CDR3 coding DNA: TGTGCCAGCAGCTTAGGAAGAGGGATTACCGATGGCTACACCTTC. It translates to CASSLGRGITDGYTF.

V and J are TRBV5-5 and TRBJ1-2; tentatively, D is TRBD1 (5 bases). V gave up 5 bases and J gave up 0 bases, with 17 bases separating them. The germline gives CDR1 SGHKS, CDR2 YYEKEE (reference sequence). The CDR3 is made up of 16 amino acids. The CDR3 loop reads CASSAGGILANYGYTF. DNA of the CDR3: TGTGCCAGCAGTGCCGGGGGGATCCTAGCTAACTATGGCTACACCTTC.

V usage is TRBV28 and J usage is TRBJ1-2; TRBD1 agrees at 7 bases. In germline, CDR1 is MDHEN, CDR2 SYDVKM. The CDR3 spans 18 residues. J lost 5 bases, V lost 1 base, and 16 bases had no gene match. The CDR3 region is CASSLYGGQTLTGYGYTF. The CDR3 bases are TGTGCCAGCAGTTTATACGGGGGACAGACCCTTACGGGGTATGGCTACACCTTC.

The rearrangement links TRBV19 to TRBJ1-5, with D unclear. Germline assignment: CDR1 LNHDA and CDR2 SQIVND (reference sequence). This CDR3 region has 12 residues. Trimming took 7 bases from V and 7 from J, leaving 11 bases between them. CDR3 region: CASMGFQQPQHF. The CDR3 DNA follows: TGTGCCAGTATGGGCTTTCAGCAGCCCCAGCATTTT.